A selection of T cell receptor beta chains follows, all from one sample in a study of T cell clusters in autoimmune cytopenias. TCRdb reworked the multiplex PCR reads into one entry per CDR3 protein, no DNA. This repertoire includes 1,500 to 2,500 distinct CDR3 sequences. Sequenced sample: peripheral blood. Receptors originate from a human donor with an autoimmune cytopenia or autoimmune hepatitis (not recorded which). The CDR3 runs from the conserved cysteine through the conserved F or W. Fields, in order: J gene, clone size, CDR3 length, V gene, CDR3 protein. Clone size is shown for a subset of rows, as once, few, many or a class of expanded clone.

TRBJ2-3 | medium-sized | 15 | TRBV5-1 | CASSDWGSSTDTQYF
TRBJ2-7 | medium-sized | 13 | TRBV18 | CASSPPSGYEQYF
TRBJ2-1 | medium-sized | 15 | TRBV20-1 | CSAKAGGLGGNEQFF
TRBJ1-3 | NA | 14 | TRBV28 | CASRGSFSGNTIYF
TRBJ1-3 | medium-sized | 12 | TRBV6-2/TRBV6-3 | CASSYSGNTIYF
TRBJ2-2 | medium-sized | 16 | TRBV7-6 | CASSEGGQQNTGELFF
TRBJ2-7 | medium-sized | 14 | TRBV6-1 | CASSEGQVTYEQYF
TRBJ2-5 | medium-sized | 15 | TRBV27 | CASSFRTGSSETQYF
TRBJ2-7 | NA | 13 | TRBV20-1 | CSASSTGTYEQYF
TRBJ2-2 | NA | 16 | TRBV5-1 | CASSLVGTSNTGELFF
TRBJ2-7 | NA | 18 | TRBV7-2 | CASSSTTSGRTTPYEQYF
TRBJ2-3 | NA | 13 | TRBV20-1 | CSGGLVRTDTQYF
TRBJ1-2 | medium-sized | 16 | TRBV27 | CASSLLGGQLRYGYTF
TRBJ1-6 | NA | 22 | TRBV28 | CASSFSLGGPPAPDRVNSPLHF
TRBJ1-4 | medium-sized | 15 | TRBV11-2 | CASSLVYQGDEKLFF
TRBJ1-2 | NA | 14 | TRBV20-1 | CSARGSQGNYGYTF
TRBJ2-2 | medium-sized | 13 | TRBV19 | CASRQAGAGELFF
TRBJ2-1 | NA | 15 | TRBV4-3 | CASSQEGGSKNEQFF
TRBJ1-1 | NA | 15 | TRBV4-2 | CASSQGTGSDTEAFF
TRBJ2-3 | medium-sized | 15 | TRBV6-5 | CASSYRGSKTDTQYF
TRBJ2-3 | medium-sized | 15 | TRBV5-1 | CASRLGQTSTDTQYF
TRBJ2-5 | large | 14 | TRBV15 | CATSRGGDGETQYF
TRBJ2-7 | medium-sized | 13 | TRBV18 | CASSETISYEQYF
TRBJ2-3 | NA | 13 | TRBV20-1 | CSGGTGNTDTQYF
TRBJ1-2 | NA | 18 | TRBV6-2/TRBV6-3 | CASSELRDREPFSYGYTF
TRBJ2-1 | NA | 16 | TRBV5-6 | CASSQVGLSSYNEQFF
TRBJ2-1 | medium-sized | 17 | TRBV7-2 | CASSLRSAGVSYNEQFF
TRBJ2-3 | medium-sized | 16 | TRBV5-4 | CASSRRAAASTDTQYF
TRBJ2-7 | medium-sized | 14 | TRBV20-1 | CSASRLAGGHEQYF
TRBJ2-1 | NA | 16 | TRBV11-2 | CASLPSGSLSYNEQFF
TRBJ1-5 | medium-sized | 15 | TRBV19 | CASSMGGRRGQPQHF
TRBJ2-7 | NA | 15 | TRBV10-1 | CASSESGTDSYEQYF
TRBJ2-7 | medium-sized | 15 | TRBV20-1 | CSAGGRFGGSYEQYF
TRBJ2-1 | NA | 16 | TRBV20-1 | CSARDWLAGVYNEQFF
TRBJ2-5 | large | 12 | TRBV29-1 | CSANSAPETQYF
TRBJ2-7 | NA | 14 | TRBV20-1 | CSAAPPSGSYEQYF
TRBJ2-1 | medium-sized | 15 | TRBV4-3 | CASSQDHSLKREQFF
TRBJ2-1 | NA | 14 | TRBV20-1 | CSARDGSSYNEQFF
TRBJ2-1 | medium-sized | 14 | TRBV6-5 | CASSPTSGYNEQFF
TRBJ1-1 | NA | 15 | TRBV6-5 | CASSWDSSMNTEAFF
TRBJ2-2 | medium-sized | 13 | TRBV27 | CASSSYVTGELFF
TRBJ2-5 | NA | 16 | TRBV20-1 | CSARDWLAGAQETQYF
TRBJ2-5 | NA | 13 | TRBV20-1 | CSALRGRRETQYF
TRBJ2-7 | medium-sized | 17 | TRBV27 | CASSPWGTSGSSYEQYF